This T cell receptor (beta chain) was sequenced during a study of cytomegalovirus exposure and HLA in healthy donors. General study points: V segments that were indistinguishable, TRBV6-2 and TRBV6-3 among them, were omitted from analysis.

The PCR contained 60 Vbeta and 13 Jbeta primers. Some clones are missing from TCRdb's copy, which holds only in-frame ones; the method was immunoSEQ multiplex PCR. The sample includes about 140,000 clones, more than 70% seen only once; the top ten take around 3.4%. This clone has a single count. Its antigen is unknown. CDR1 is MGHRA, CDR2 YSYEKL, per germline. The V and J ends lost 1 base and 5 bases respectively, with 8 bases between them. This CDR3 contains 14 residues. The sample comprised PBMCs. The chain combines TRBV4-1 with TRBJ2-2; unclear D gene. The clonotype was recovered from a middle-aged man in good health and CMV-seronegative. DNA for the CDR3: TGCGCCAGCAGCCAAGGGAGTTGGACCGGGGAGCTGTTTTTT. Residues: CASSQGSWTGELFF.